Listed below are T cell receptor beta chains from one sample, sequenced in a study of siplizumab effects on memory and regulatory T cells. TCRdb keeps only in-frame clones here, not all; method: immunoSEQ multiplex PCR. Among approximately 100,000 clones listed, about 91% were seen once. The sequenced sample consisted of Tregs sorted from blood. All receptors come from a human donor in good health. Both conserved end residues are part of each CDR3. Size is stated for part of the rows, as once, few or many counts, or as a class when the clone is expanded.

>TRBV28|.
CASTPSHSYEQYF
>TRBV28|few
CASSLTGVFGTGELFF
>TRBV10-3|.
CAISSFLTGELFF
>TRBV6-9|.
CASKGDFYGYTF
>TRBV5-1|.
CTSSTTRLEKLFF
>TRBV28|.
CASSFSGTGELFF
>TRBV28|once
CASSAPSAGNTEAFF
>TRBV2|.
CASSEERGAGGYTF
>TRBV6-6|.
CASLPAKTYYNEQFF
>TRBV2|.
CASSAPERGEKLFF
>TRBV5-1|.
CASSEGTYEQYF
>TRBV27|.
CASSFRAGYGYTF
>TRBV19|.
CASSIGFGEQYF